This T cell receptor beta chain was recorded in a study of cytotoxic CD8 clonotypes in ibrutinib-treated CLL (dated by TCRdb to 2020 to 2023). In the study overall: The cohort was composed of ten to eleven relapsed/refractory and 15 treatment-naive patients; IGHV unmutated status was identified in 17 patients. Responses were partial in some 24 patients and complete in 2; after median around 68 months follow-up, 14 stayed in remission and 12 progressed. Response samples were obtained after a median of approximately eleven months of treatment, with a range of roughly 6 to 40 months. On average, each sample yielded 250,000 to 300,000 productive templates and tens of thousands of productive rearrangements. Of the 90 or so participants in the trial, about 25 had longitudinal samples available. Cryopreserved peripheral blood mononuclear cells were obtained prior to treatment, at the time of response, and at either disease progression or sustained remission. Every sample from remission and from progressive disease was obtained while the patients were still on ibrutinib.

This sample's time point label indicates: eleven to twelve months on ibrutinib. For TCR beta library preparation, around 2.1 micrograms of genomic DNA were extracted from the cryopreserved PBMCs. Longitudinal blood samples from CLL patients on ibrutinib monotherapy were analyzed using high-throughput TCR beta sequencing. Patients were enrolled in a phase 2 open-label single-center ibrutinib monotherapy trial. CDR1 and CDR2, looked up from the germline V gene (reference sequence), are GTSNPN and SVGIG. The CDR3, from cysteine to phenylalanine, totals 14 residues. Only the CDR3 DNA stays, 42 bases, in frame from base 1. At the junction V is shortened by 7 bases and J by 7 bases; bases outside the gene matches: 13. General study outcomes and caveats: At baseline, clonality was higher than in age-matched healthy donors and showed a strong correlation with circulating CD8+ T-cell counts. Clonality increased at ibrutinib response, stayed stable in sustained remission, and fell back toward baseline at progression. Sampling times were not matched between sustained-remission and progressing patients, and lymph node repertoires were not studied. Public clonotypes were rare and either shrank or stayed stable during treatment, and the rise in clonality at ibrutinib response reflected expansion of private clonotypes.

A note on this clone: The target of this receptor is not known. Qualities for individual bases were not recorded, and no much larger clone is one base off.

Each clonotype received, on average, 10x coverage in deep resolution sequencing performed on a MiSeq, where the target depth lay between 1 in 1 million and 1 in 200,000 T cells. The immunoSEQ hsTCRB Kit was used to generate the TCR beta libraries. Concerning the study's data processing: The data were analyzed with ImmunoSEQ Analyzer and ImmunoSEQ Data Assistant, and V, D and J gene assignments followed IMGT definitions. Clonality, with values ranging from 0 to 1, was calculated as one minus the normalized Shannon entropy of productive rearrangement frequencies. Only overrepresented clonotypes making up at least 0.05% of each patient's repertoire were included in the public clonotype analysis. Roughly 13 age-matched healthy donor repertoires from immuneACCESS were used as controls for clonality. Sourced from immuneACCESS, this table was stored by TCRdb with only in-frame sequences that have V and J called. A share of the clones is absent; for the studies checked, an unresolved V gene accounts for under half, and the remainder has no known explanation. V and J calls plus clone size are reproduced from that table; the DNA served to infer D and trimming. The sample table contains more than 140,000 clones; only one count was recorded for 60% to 80% of them. 25% to 35% of the sample comes from the top ten.

The clonotype was recovered from a human donor with chronic lymphocytic leukemia. The sample here was PBMCs, taken after 12 months of ibrutinib treatment. The V and J segments used are TRBV30 and TRBJ2-4, and TRBD2 aligns with 7 junction nucleotides. DNA sequence: TGTGCCTCCGCGAAGGGCGGGAGTAGTAACATTCAGTACTTC. This yields the protein CASAKGGSSNIQYF.